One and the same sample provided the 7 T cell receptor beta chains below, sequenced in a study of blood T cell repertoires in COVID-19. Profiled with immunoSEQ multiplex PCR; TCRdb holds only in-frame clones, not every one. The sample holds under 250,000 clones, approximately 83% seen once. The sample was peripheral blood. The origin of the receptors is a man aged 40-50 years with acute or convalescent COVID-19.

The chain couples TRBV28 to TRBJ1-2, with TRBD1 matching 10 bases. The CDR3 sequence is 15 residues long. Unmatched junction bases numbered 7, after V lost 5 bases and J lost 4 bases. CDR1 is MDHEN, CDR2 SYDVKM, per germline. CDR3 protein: CASSTPGQGSYGYTF. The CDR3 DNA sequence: TGTGCCAGCAGTACACCGGGACAGGGGTCCTATGGCTACACCTTC.

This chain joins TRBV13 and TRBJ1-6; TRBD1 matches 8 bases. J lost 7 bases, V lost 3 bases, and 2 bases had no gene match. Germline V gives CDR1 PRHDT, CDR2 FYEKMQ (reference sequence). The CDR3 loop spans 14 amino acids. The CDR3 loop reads CASSLTGVNSPLHF. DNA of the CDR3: TGTGCCAGCAGCTTGACAGGGGTGAATTCACCCCTCCACTTT.

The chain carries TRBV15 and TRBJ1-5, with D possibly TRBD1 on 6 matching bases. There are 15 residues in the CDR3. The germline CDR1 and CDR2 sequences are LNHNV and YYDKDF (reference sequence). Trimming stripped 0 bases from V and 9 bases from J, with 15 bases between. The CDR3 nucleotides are TGTGCCACCAGCAGAGATCAGGGGACCTCGGGGCCCCAGCATTTT. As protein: CATSRDQGTSGPQHF.

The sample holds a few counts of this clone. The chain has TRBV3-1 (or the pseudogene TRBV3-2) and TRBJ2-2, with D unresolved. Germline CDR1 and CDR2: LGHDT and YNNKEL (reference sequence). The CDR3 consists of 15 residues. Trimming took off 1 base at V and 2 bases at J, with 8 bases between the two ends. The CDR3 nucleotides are TGTGCCAGCAGCCAAGTGGGCCCTAACACCGGGGAGCTGTTTTTT. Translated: CASSQVGPNTGELFF.

In DNA form, the CDR3 reads TGTGCCTGGAGTGTAACGGGTACCGGGGAGCTGTTTTTT. Residues: CAWSVTGTGELFF. The chain combines TRBV30 with TRBJ2-2; the D is unclear. The CDR3 runs 13 residues. V was clipped by 0 bases and J by 5 bases, with 7 bases between them. Looked up from germline, CDR1 is GTSNPN and CDR2 is SVGIG (reference sequence).

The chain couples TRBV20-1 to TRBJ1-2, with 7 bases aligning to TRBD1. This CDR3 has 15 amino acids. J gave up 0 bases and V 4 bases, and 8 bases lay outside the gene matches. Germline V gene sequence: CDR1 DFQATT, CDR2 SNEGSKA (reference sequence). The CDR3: CSAIDHRGANYGYTF. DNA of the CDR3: TGCAGTGCTATTGACCACAGGGGCGCTAACTATGGCTACACCTTC.

CDR3 amino acids: CASSQTSGKSFSYEQYF. DNA for the CDR3: TGTGCCAGCTCGCAGACTAGCGGGAAGAGTTTTTCCTACGAGCAGTACTTC. The chain has TRBV18 and TRBJ2-7; TRBD2 matches at 11 bases. J was trimmed by 1 base and V by 6 bases; bases with no gene match: 11. The CDR3 has 17 amino acids. Germline CDR1 reads KGHSH; CDR2 reads LQKENI.